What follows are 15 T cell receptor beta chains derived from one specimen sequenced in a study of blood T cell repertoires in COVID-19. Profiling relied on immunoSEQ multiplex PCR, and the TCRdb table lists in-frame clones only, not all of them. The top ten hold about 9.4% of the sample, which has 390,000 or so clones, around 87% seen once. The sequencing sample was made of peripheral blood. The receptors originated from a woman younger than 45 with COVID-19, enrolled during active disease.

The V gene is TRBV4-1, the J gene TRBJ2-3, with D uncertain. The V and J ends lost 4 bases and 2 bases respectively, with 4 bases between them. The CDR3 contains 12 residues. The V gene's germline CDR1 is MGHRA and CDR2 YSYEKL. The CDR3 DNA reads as TGCGCCAGCAGCCGACACACAGATACGCAGTATTTT. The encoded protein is CASSRHTDTQYF.

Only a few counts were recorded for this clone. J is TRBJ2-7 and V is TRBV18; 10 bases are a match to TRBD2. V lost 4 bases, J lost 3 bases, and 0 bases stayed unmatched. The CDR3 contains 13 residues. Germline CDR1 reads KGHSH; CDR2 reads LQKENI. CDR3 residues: CASSRLAGYEQYF. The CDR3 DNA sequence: TGTGCCAGCTCACGACTAGCGGGCTACGAGCAGTACTTC. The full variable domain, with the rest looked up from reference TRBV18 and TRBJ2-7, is NAGVMQNPRHLVRRRGQEARLRCSPMKGHSHVYWYRQLPEEGLKFMVYLQKENIIDESGMPKERFSAEFPKEGPSILRIQQVVRGDSAAYFCASSRLAGYEQYFGPGTRLTVT.

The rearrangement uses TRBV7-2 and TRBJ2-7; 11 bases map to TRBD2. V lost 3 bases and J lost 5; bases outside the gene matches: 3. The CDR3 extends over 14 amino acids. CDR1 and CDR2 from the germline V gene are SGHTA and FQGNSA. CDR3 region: CASSFLTSGDEQYF. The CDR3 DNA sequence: TGTGCCAGCAGCTTTTTGACTAGCGGGGACGAGCAGTACTTC.

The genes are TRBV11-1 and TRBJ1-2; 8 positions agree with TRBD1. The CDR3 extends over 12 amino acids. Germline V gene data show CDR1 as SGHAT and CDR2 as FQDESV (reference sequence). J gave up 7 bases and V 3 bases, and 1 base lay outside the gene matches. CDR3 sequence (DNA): TGTGCCAGCAGCTTGGACAGGGCTGGCTACACCTTC. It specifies CASSLDRAGYTF.

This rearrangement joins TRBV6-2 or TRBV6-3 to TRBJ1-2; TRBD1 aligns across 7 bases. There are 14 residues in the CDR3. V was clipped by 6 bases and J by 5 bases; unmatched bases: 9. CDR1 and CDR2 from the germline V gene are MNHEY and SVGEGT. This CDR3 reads CASSLGQIYYGYTF. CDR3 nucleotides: TGTGCCAGCAGCCTGGGACAGATATATTATGGCTACACCTTC.

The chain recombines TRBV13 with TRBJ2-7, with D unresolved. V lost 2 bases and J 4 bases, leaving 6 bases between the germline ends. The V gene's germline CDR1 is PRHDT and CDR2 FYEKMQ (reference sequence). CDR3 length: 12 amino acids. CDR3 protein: CASSLIPYEQYF. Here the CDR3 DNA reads TGTGCCAGCAGCTTAATCCCATACGAGCAGTACTTC.

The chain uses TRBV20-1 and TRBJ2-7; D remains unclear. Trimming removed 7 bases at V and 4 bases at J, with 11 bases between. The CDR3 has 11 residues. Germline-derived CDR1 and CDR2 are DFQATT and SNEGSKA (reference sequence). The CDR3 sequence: CSVEPKYEQYF. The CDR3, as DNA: TGCAGTGTGGAGCCGAAATACGAGCAGTACTTC.

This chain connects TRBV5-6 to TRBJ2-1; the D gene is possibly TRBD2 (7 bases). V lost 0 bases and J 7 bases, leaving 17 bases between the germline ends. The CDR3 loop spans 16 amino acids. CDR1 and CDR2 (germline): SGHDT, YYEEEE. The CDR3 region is CASSLGTALAWNEQFF. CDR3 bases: TGTGCCAGCAGCTTGGGGACAGCACTAGCGTGGAATGAGCAGTTCTTC.

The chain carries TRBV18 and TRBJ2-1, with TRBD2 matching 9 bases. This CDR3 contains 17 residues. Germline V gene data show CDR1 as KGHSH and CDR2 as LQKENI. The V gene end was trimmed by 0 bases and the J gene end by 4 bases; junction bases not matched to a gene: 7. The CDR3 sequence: CASSPPNGGRDYNEQFF. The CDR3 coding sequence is TGTGCCAGCTCACCACCTAACGGCGGGAGGGATTACAATGAGCAGTTCTTC.

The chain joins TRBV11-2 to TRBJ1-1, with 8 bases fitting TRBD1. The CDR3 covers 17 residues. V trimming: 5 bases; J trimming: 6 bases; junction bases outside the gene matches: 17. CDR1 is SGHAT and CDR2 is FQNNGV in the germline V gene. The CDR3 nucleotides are TGTGCCAGCAGCCTCGGGGGACAGGCACTAGGTAGGGCTGAAGCTTTCTTT. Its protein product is CASSLGGQALGRAEAFF.

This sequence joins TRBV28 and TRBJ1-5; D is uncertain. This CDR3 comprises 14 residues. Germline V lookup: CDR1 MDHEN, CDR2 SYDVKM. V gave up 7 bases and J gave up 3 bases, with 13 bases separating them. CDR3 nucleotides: TGTGCCAGCACTGCCGCGGGCCCCAATCAGCCCCAGCATTTT. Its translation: CASTAAGPNQPQHF.

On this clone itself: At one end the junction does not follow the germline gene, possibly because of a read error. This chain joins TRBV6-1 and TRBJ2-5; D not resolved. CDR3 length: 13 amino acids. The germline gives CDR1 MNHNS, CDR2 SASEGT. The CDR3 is CASTEGQQETQYF. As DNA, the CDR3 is TGTGCCAGCACTGAAGGGCAGCAAGAGACCCAGTACTTC.

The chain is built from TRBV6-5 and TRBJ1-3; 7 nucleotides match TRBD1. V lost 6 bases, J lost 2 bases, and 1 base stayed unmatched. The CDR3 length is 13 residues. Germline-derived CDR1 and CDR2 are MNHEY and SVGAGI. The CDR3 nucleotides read TGTGCCAGCAGGGGACAGCCTGGAAACACCATATATTTT. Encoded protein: CASRGQPGNTIYF.

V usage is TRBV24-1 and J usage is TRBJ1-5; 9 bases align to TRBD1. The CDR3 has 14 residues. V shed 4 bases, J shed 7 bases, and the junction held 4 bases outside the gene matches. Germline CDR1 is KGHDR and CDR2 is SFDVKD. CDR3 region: CATSERTGDQPQHF. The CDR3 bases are TGTGCCACCAGTGAAAGGACAGGGGACCAGCCCCAGCATTTT.

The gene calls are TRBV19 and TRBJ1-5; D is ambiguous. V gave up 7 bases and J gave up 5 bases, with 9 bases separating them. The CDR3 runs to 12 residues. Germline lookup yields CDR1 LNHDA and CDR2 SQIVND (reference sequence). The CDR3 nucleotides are TGTGCCAGTAACTACTGGGATCAGCCCCAGCATTTT. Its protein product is CASNYWDQPQHF.